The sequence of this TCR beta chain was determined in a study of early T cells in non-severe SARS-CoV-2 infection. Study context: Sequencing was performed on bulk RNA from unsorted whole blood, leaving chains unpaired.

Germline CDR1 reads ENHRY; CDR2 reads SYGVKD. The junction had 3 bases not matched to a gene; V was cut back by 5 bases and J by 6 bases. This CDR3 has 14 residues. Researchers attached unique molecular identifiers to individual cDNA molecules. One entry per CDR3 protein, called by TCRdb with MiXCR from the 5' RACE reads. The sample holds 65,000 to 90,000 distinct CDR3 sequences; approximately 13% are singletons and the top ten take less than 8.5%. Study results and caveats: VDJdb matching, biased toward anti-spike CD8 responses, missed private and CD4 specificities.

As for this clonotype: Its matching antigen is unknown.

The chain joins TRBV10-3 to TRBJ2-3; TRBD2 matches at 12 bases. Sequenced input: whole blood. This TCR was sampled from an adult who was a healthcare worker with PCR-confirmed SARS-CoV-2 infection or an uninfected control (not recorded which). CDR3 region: CAISLAGGPDTQYF. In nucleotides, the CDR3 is TGTGCCATCAGTCTAGCGGGAGGGCCCGATACGCAGTATTTT.